This TCR beta chain was sequenced in a study of cytomegalovirus exposure and HLA in healthy donors. Both 60 Vbeta primers and 13 Jbeta primers went into the PCR. The table came from immunoSEQ multiplex PCR; TCRdb's copy has only in-frame clones and leaves some out. This sample carries over 100,000 clones, 75% to 85% of them seen once, and the ten largest clones take approximately 1.5%. This clone was counted a few times. V was shortened by 7 bases and J by 5 bases, with 20 bases between the two germline ends. Germline V gives CDR1 SGHTA, CDR2 FQGTGA. This CDR3 is 15 amino acids long. V gene TRBV7-3 combines with J gene TRBJ2-5, with D tentatively TRBD1 (6 bases). The specimen was PBMCs. The sequence came from a woman aged 40 to 50 in good health and CMV-seronegative. The CDR3 bases are TGTGCCAGCACTTCCGGGACCAACCAGGGGGAGACCCAGTACTTC. It is translated as CASTSGTNQGETQYF.